Shown below are 8 T cell receptor beta chains from a single sample sequenced in a study of blood T cell repertoires in COVID-19. The protocol was immunoSEQ multiplex PCR, while the TCRdb copy is restricted to in-frame clones and leaves out a portion. The table shows around 150,000 clones, with roughly 88% occurring only once. Sample: peripheral blood. These receptors all come from a man aged 60-69 years with active or convalescent COVID-19.

This clone has just one count. This sequence joins TRBV10-3 and TRBJ2-5; no clear D gene. CDR1 is ENHRY, CDR2 SYGVKD, per germline. The CDR3 has 15 amino acids. V lost 0 bases and J lost 5, with 13 bases in between. The CDR3 spells CAISESDSPVETQYF. Written as DNA, the CDR3 is TGTGCCATCAGTGAGTCTGATAGTCCCGTGGAGACCCAGTACTTC.

V and J are TRBV15 and TRBJ1-2, with no clear D. Deletions cut 1 base from V and 0 bases from J, with 3 bases between. CDR1 LNHNV and CDR2 YYDKDF come from the germline V gene (reference sequence). The CDR3 sequence is 13 residues long. CDR3 loop: CATSRVANYGYTF. The CDR3 nucleotides read TGTGCCACCAGCAGAGTAGCTAACTATGGCTACACCTTC.

This rearrangement joins TRBV5-4 to TRBJ1-1; D gene uncertain. The CDR3 runs to 14 residues. The germline V gene encodes CDR1 SGHNT and CDR2 YYREEE (reference sequence). V was pared by 5 bases and J by 2 bases, with 13 bases between. The CDR3 nucleotides read TGTGCCAGCAGACTCGACGGAGCCAACACTGAAGCTTTCTTT. This sequence encodes CASRLDGANTEAFF. The full variable domain, in which reference TRBV5-4 and TRBJ1-1 provide the parts outside the CDR3, is ETGVTQSPTHLIKTRGQQVTLRCSSQSGHNTVSWYQQALGQGPQFIFQYYREEENGRGNFPPRFSGLQFPNYSSELNVNALELDDSALYLCASRLDGANTEAFFGQGTRLTVV.

This chain connects TRBV7-2 to TRBJ1-2, with 7 nucleotides matching TRBD1. CDR1 is SGHTA and CDR2 is FQGNSA in the germline V gene. This CDR3 is 16 amino acids long. Trimming took 6 bases from V and 4 from J; bases not matched to a gene: 14. CDR3 in amino acids: CASRTHPGQTIYGYTF. The DNA for the CDR3 is TGTGCCAGCAGAACTCACCCGGGACAGACGATCTATGGCTACACCTTC.

The chain has TRBV28 and TRBJ2-2; 12 positions match TRBD1. The CDR3 has 13 residues. Germline V lookup: CDR1 MDHEN, CDR2 SYDVKM. V shed 10 bases, J shed 10 bases, and the junction held 7 bases outside the gene matches. As DNA, the CDR3 is TGTGCCACAATCGGGACAGGGGGCGCGGAGCTGTTTTTT. Protein product: CATIGTGGAELFF.

This clone was seen only a few times. The rearrangement joins TRBV9 to TRBJ1-2; no definite D call. In germline, CDR1 is SGDLS, CDR2 YYNGEE. V was pared by 3 bases and J by 8 bases, with 14 bases between. This CDR3 has 13 amino acids. The CDR3, as DNA: TGTGCCAGCAGCGAGCCGAATAAGAGGGGCTACACCTTC. Translation gives CASSEPNKRGYTF. Based on the CDR3 plus reference TRBV9 and TRBJ1-2, the full variable domain is DSGVTQTPKHLITATGQRVTLRCSPRSGDLSVYWYQQSLDQGLQFLIQYYNGEERAKGNILERFSAQQFPDLHSELNLSSLELGDSALYFCASSEPNKRGYTFGSGTRLTVV.

This clone was recorded once. DNA of the CDR3: TGTGCCACCTCAGGTCGAACAGGCACAGATACGCAGTATTTT. Its translation is CATSGRTGTDTQYF. V is TRBV19 and J is TRBJ2-3; the D is unclear. The CDR3 consists of 14 residues. The V end was cut by 10 bases, the J end by 1 base, with 15 bases between. The germline CDR1 and CDR2 sequences are LNHDA and SQIVND (reference sequence). The variable domain in full, with the rest retrieved from reference TRBV19 and TRBJ2-3, is DGGITQSPKYLFRKEGQNVTLSCEQNLNHDAMYWYRQDPGQGLRLIYYSQIVNDFQKGDIAEGYSVSREKKESFPLTVTSAQKNPTAFYLCATSGRTGTDTQYFGPGTRLTVL.

This clone was seen once. The gene calls are TRBV4-1 and TRBJ1-4, with 11 nucleotides matching TRBD1. CDR1 is MGHRA, CDR2 YSYEKL, per germline. Trimming at V came to 1 base and at J to 6 bases, leaving 4 bases not matched to a gene. The CDR3 runs 16 residues. CDR3 protein: CASSQGPGQGDEKLFF. CDR3 DNA sequence: TGCGCCAGCAGCCAAGGACCGGGACAGGGGGATGAAAAACTGTTTTTT.